This T cell receptor beta chain was recovered during a study of human T cells and chemical hapten exposure. Turning to the study itself: The patients, most of them female, presented with alopecia areata, totalis or universalis. Per-sample TCR yields varied mainly from small pooled library volume differences.

The CDR3 sequence is 18 residues long. V was clipped by 3 bases and J by 1 base; unmatched bases: 8. Germline V gene data show CDR1 as SGDLS and CDR2 as YYNGEE. Study-level points and caveats: The donors suffered from alopecia, so their immune response may not match that of healthy people.

The time point: pre-sensitization, week 0. Treatment in this sample: therapeutic diphenylcyclopropenone sensitization with weekly scalp DPC. Suited to DPC and affected by alopecia, the donors ranged from 18 to 70 years old. TCRdb used MiXCR to reprocess the RACE reads, holding one entry per CDR3 protein. The table shows 300,000 to 450,000 distinct CDR3 sequences, with around 5% occurring only once. As for this clonotype: Its cognate antigen is unknown.

Sequences were derived from whole blood, sampled in connection with sensitization to the hapten diphenylcyclopropenone (DPC). The rearrangement joins TRBV9 to TRBJ2-4; TRBD1 agrees at 12 bases. The sequence was obtained from a woman aged 18-35 years with alopecia areata. Some clones in this sample may be carry-over from other donors' samples. In nucleotides, the CDR3 is TGTGCCAGCAGCGCTTCCGCCGGGACAGGGGGCGCCAAAAACATTCAGTACTTC. Protein product: CASSASAGTGGAKNIQYF.